This entry is about one T cell receptor (beta chain). The sample belongs to a study of blood T cell repertoires in COVID-19. CDR1 is LGHNA and CDR2 is YNFKEQ in the germline V gene. Trimming stripped 1 base from V and 7 bases from J, with 10 bases between. The CDR3 length is 13 residues. TCRdb's copy holds only in-frame clones and misses some; the assay was immunoSEQ multiplex PCR. The repertoire holds tens of thousands of clones, with roughly four fifths as singletons. V usage is TRBV4-2 and J usage is TRBJ1-2; no firm D call. Material: peripheral blood. This sequence was found in a human donor in a cohort sampled during active COVID-19. CDR3 nucleotide sequence: TGTGCCAGCAGCCAAGCTGTGGAGTCTGGCTACACCTTC. Encoded protein: CASSQAVESGYTF.